Listed below are T cell receptor beta chains from one sample, sequenced in a study of blood T cells in healthy people across ages. TCRdb recomputed calls from the 5' RACE reads with MiXCR, one row per CDR3 protein. This table holds 780,000 or so distinct CDR3 sequences, just under 25% found once. The same specimen was also included in a second study, on T cells of mothers and their children.

The specimen was blood. The receptors here all came from a boy aged 10-17 years in good health. The CDR3 runs from the conserved cysteine through the conserved F or W. Fields, in order: J gene, D gene, V gene, clone size, CDR3 protein, CDR3 DNA. The D gene is left open where the match is weak. Clone size is given for some rows only: seen once, a few or many times, or a class if the clone is expanded.

J: TRBJ2-3
D: TRBD2
V: TRBV20-1
size: -
CDR3: CSARRLAGGTDTQYF
DNA: TGCAGTGCTAGACGTCTAGCGGGGGGAACAGATACGCAGTATTTT

J: TRBJ2-5
D: TRBD2
V: TRBV20-1
size: -
CDR3: CSARGTSGGYQETQYF
DNA: TGCAGTGCTAGAGGGACTAGCGGGGGCTATCAAGAGACCCAGTACTTC

J: TRBJ2-5
D: -
V: TRBV18
size: -
CDR3: CASSPPRNREETQYF
DNA: TGTGCCAGCTCACCACCGAGGAACAGGGAAGAGACCCAGTACTTC

J: TRBJ1-2
D: -
V: TRBV29-1
size: -
CDR3: CSVGAQGGYTF
DNA: TGCAGCGTTGGGGCCCAGGGAGGCTACACCTTC

J: TRBJ2-6
D: -
V: TRBV4-2
size: -
CDR3: CASSQVGPGALSGANVLTF
DNA: TGTGCCAGCAGCCAAGTTGGGCCGGGGGCTCTCTCCGGGGCCAACGTCCTGACTTTC

J: TRBJ2-5
D: TRBD1
V: TRBV10-3
size: -
CDR3: CAIRLQGGGVEQETQYF
DNA: TGTGCCATCAGATTACAGGGGGGTGGCGTAGAGCAAGAGACCCAGTACTTC

J: TRBJ2-3
D: TRBD1
V: TRBV30
size: -
CDR3: CAWSGTGSPTDTQYF
DNA: TGTGCCTGGAGCGGGACAGGGTCACCGACAGATACGCAGTACTTT

J: TRBJ2-2
D: -
V: TRBV29-1
size: -
CDR3: CSAAPGGYTGELFF
DNA: TGCAGCGCCGCGCCCGGAGGCTACACCGGGGAGCTGTTTTTT

J: TRBJ2-5
D: TRBD2
V: TRBV10-3
size: few
CDR3: CAISGTSGGHQETQYF
DNA: TGTGCCATCAGCGGGACTAGCGGGGGCCACCAAGAGACCCAGTACTTC

J: TRBJ1-6
D: TRBD1
V: TRBV28
size: -
CDR3: CASSLWTGLNSPLHF
DNA: TGTGCCAGCAGTTTATGGACAGGGCTGAATTCACCCCTCCACTTT

J: TRBJ2-7
D: -
V: TRBV7-9
size: few
CDR3: CASSFSGSTGGQYEQYF
DNA: TGTGCCAGCAGCTTTAGCGGGTCCACAGGGGGTCAGTACGAGCAGTACTTC

J: TRBJ1-1
D: -
V: TRBV29-1
size: few
CDR3: CSVATDISGTEAFF
DNA: TGCAGCGTCGCGACGGACATCTCGGGGACTGAAGCTTTCTTT

J: TRBJ2-7
D: -
V: TRBV6-2/TRBV6-3
size: few
CDR3: CASSYPPEQYF
DNA: TGTGCCAGCAGTTACCCTCCCGAGCAGTACTTC

J: TRBJ2-1
D: -
V: TRBV7-9
size: -
CDR3: CASSLDTTYNEQFF
DNA: TGTGCCAGCAGCTTGGACACGACGTACAATGAGCAGTTCTTC

J: TRBJ2-6
D: -
V: TRBV4-3
size: -
CDR3: CASSPTGTYPSGANVLTF
DNA: TGCGCCAGCAGCCCAACCGGGACTTACCCCTCTGGGGCCAACGTCCTGACTTTC

J: TRBJ2-1
D: -
V: TRBV28
size: few
CDR3: CASSFYNMDEQFF
DNA: TGTGCCAGCAGTTTCTACAATATGGACGAGCAGTTCTTC

J: TRBJ2-7
D: TRBD2
V: TRBV11-2
size: -
CDR3: CASSLAGGKSYEQYF
DNA: TGTGCCAGCAGCTTAGCGGGAGGGAAGTCCTACGAGCAGTACTTC

J: TRBJ2-3
D: TRBD2
V: TRBV6-1
size: -
CDR3: CASRLKREITDTQYF
DNA: TGTGCCAGCAGACTCAAGCGGGAGATTACAGATACGCAGTATTTT

J: TRBJ2-3
D: TRBD2
V: TRBV12-3/TRBV12-4
size: -
CDR3: CASSSQGRAGTDTQYF
DNA: TGTGCCAGCAGTTCCCAAGGGAGGGCCGGCACAGATACGCAGTATTTT

J: TRBJ2-5
D: TRBD2
V: TRBV12-3/TRBV12-4
size: few
CDR3: CASKFGGLAARETQYF
DNA: TGTGCCAGCAAGTTCGGGGGACTAGCGGCACGAGAGACCCAGTACTTC

J: TRBJ2-7
D: -
V: TRBV29-1
size: -
CDR3: CSVEGFAPAYEQYF
DNA: TGCAGCGTTGAAGGGTTTGCTCCAGCCTACGAGCAGTACTTC

J: TRBJ2-1
D: -
V: TRBV27
size: -
CDR3: CASSLWAQGNEQFF
DNA: TGTGCCAGCAGTTTATGGGCACAGGGCAATGAGCAGTTCTTC

J: TRBJ1-2
D: TRBD1
V: TRBV7-9
size: many
CDR3: CASSFGGQGARYGYTF
DNA: TGTGCCAGCAGCTTCGGGGGACAGGGGGCGCGGTATGGCTACACCTTC

J: TRBJ2-3
D: -
V: TRBV28
size: -
CDR3: CASRTATDTQYF
DNA: TGTGCCAGCAGGACAGCCACAGATACGCAGTATTTT

J: TRBJ2-3
D: TRBD1
V: TRBV28
size: -
CDR3: CASSFRDRGQPDTQYF
DNA: TGTGCCAGCAGTTTTAGGGACAGGGGGCAACCAGATACGCAGTATTTT

J: TRBJ2-3
D: TRBD2
V: TRBV5-4
size: -
CDR3: CASSRGTSGPGDTQYF
DNA: TGTGCCAGCAGCCGCGGGACTAGCGGGCCTGGAGATACGCAGTATTTT

J: TRBJ1-6
D: -
V: TRBV7-9
size: -
CDR3: CASSKGHRDGSPLHF
DNA: TGTGCCAGCAGCAAGGGACATCGGGATGGTTCACCCCTCCACTTT

J: TRBJ2-5
D: -
V: TRBV7-2
size: -
CDR3: CASREGQPREETQYF
DNA: TGTGCCAGCAGGGAGGGACAGCCCCGGGAGGAGACCCAGTACTTC